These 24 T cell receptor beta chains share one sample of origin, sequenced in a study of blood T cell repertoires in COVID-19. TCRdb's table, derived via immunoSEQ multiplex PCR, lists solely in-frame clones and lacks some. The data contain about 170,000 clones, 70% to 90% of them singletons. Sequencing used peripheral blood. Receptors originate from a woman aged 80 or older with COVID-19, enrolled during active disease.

For the CDR3, the DNA is TGCGCCAGCAGTCAAACCCTCGACAACAGGGGAGAATACGAGCAGTACTTC. Encoded protein: CASSQTLDNRGEYEQYF. This rearrangement joins TRBV23-1 to TRBJ2-7; 7 bases align to TRBD1. TRBV23-1 is placed among ORFs of uncertain function. The CDR3 extends over 17 amino acids. Trimming removed 2 bases from V and 4 bases from J; junction bases left unmatched: 14.

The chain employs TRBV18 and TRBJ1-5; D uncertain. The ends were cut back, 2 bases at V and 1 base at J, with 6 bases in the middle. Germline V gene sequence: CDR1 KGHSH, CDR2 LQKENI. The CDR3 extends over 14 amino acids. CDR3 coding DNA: TGTGCCAGCTCACCAGGAGGGAGCAATCAGCCCCAGCATTTT. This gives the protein CASSPGGSNQPQHF.

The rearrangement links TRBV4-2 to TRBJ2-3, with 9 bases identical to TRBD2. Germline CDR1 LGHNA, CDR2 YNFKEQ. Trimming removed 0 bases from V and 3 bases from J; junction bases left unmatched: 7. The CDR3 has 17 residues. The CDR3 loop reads CASSQDKRGVGTDTQYF. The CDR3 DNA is TGTGCCAGCAGCCAAGATAAGCGGGGGGTTGGGACAGATACGCAGTATTTT.

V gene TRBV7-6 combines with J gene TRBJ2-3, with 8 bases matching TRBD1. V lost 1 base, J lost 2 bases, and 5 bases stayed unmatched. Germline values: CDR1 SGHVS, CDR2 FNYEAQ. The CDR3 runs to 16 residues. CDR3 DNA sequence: TGTGCCAGCAGCTTAGGACAGGGGCGAACCACAGATACGCAGTATTTT. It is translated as CASSLGQGRTTDTQYF.

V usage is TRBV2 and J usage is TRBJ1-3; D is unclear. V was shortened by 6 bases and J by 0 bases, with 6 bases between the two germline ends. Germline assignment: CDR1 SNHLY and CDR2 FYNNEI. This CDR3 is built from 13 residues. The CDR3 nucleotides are TGTGCCAGCAGACCAGGCTCTGGAAACACCATATATTTT. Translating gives CASRPGSGNTIYF.

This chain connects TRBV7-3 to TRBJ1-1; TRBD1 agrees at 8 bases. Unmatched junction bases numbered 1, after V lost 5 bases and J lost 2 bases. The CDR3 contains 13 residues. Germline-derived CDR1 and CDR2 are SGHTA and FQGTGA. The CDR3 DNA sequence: TGTGCCAGCAGCGACAGGGGAAACACTGAAGCTTTCTTT. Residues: CASSDRGNTEAFF.

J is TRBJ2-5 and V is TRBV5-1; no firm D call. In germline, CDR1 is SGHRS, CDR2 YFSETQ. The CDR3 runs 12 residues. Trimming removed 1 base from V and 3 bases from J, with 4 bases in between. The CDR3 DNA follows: TGCGCCAGCAGCTTGCCAGAAGAGACCCAGTACTTC. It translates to CASSLPEETQYF.

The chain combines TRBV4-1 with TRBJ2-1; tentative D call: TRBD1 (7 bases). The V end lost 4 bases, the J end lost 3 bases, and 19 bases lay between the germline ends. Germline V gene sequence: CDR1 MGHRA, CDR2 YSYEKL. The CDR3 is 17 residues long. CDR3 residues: CASSPQMGQGGYNEQFF. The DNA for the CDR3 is TGCGCCAGCAGCCCCCAAATGGGGCAGGGGGGCTACAATGAGCAGTTCTTC.

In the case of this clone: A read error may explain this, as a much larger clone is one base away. The CDR3 spells CASSRGERGNQPRHF. The CDR3 bases are TGTGCCAGCAGCCGCGGGGAACGGGGCAATCAGCCCCGGCATTTT. The V and J genes are TRBV28 and TRBJ1-5; maybe TRBD1 (5 bases). From germline, CDR1 is MDHEN and CDR2 SYDVKM. This CDR3 region has 15 residues.

The CDR3 region has the DNA TGTGCCAGCAGCCCTAGCGGGAGTAGGGCAGATACGCAGTATTTT. Amino acid sequence: CASSPSGSRADTQYF. V is TRBV7-6 and J is TRBJ2-3; 10 nucleotides match TRBD2. The CDR3 covers 15 residues. CDR1 and CDR2 from the germline V gene are SGHVS and FNYEAQ. The V segment lost 5 bases and the J segment 4 bases; nucleotides outside the gene matches: 6.

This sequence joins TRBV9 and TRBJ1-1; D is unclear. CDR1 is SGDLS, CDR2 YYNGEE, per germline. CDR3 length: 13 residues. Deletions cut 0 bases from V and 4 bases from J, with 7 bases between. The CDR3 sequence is CASSVGRSTEAFF. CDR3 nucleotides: TGTGCCAGCAGCGTAGGGCGGAGCACTGAAGCTTTCTTT.

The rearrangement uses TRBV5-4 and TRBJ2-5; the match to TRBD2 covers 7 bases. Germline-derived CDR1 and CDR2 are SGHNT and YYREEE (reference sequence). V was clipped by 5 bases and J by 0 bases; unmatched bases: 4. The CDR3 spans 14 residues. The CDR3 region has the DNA TGTGCCAGCAGAAACCTAGCGGACCAAGAGACCCAGTACTTC. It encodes CASRNLADQETQYF.

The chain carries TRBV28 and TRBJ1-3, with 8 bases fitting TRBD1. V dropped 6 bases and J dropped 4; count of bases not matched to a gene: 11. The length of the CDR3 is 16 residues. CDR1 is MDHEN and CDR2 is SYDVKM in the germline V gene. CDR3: CASRTLTGENGNTIYF. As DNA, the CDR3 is TGTGCCAGCAGAACACTGACAGGGGAGAACGGAAACACCATATATTTT.

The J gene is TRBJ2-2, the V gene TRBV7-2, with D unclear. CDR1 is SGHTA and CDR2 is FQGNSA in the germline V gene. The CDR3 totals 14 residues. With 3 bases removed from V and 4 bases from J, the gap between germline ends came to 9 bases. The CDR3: CASSFRSSTGELFF. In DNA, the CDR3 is TGTGCCAGCAGCTTTCGGTCGAGCACCGGGGAGCTGTTTTTT.

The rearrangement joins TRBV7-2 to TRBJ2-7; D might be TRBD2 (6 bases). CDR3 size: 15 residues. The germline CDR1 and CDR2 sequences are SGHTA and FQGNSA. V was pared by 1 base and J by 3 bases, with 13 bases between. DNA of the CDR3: TGTGCCAGCAGCTTAGTCCAGGCGGGAATCTACGAGCAGTACTTC. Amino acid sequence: CASSLVQAGIYEQYF.

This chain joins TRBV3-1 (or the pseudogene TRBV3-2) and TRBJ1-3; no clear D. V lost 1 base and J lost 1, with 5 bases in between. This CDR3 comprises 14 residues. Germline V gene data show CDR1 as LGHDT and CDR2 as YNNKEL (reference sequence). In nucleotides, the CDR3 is TGTGCCAGCAGCCAAGCACAGTCTGGAAACACCATATATTTT. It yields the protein CASSQAQSGNTIYF.

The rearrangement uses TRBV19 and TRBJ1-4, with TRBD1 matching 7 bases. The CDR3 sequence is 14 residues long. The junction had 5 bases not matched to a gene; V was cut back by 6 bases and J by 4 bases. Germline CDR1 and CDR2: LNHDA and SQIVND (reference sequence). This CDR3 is CASRAGTVNEKLFF. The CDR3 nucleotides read TGTGCCAGTAGGGCCGGGACAGTTAATGAAAAACTGTTTTTT.

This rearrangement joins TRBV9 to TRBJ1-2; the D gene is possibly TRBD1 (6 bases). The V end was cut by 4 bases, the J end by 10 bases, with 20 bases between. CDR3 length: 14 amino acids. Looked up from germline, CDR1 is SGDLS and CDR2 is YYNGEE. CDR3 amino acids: CASSPLPGVTSYTF. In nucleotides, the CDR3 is TGTGCCAGCAGCCCCCTCCCAGGGGTTACCTCCTACACCTTC.

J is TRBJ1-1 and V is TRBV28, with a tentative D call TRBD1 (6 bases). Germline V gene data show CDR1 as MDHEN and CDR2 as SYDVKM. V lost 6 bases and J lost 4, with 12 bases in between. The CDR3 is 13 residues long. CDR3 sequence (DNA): TGTGCCAGCAGAGGGGGTAGTGGCACTGAAGCTTTCTTT. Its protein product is CASRGGSGTEAFF.

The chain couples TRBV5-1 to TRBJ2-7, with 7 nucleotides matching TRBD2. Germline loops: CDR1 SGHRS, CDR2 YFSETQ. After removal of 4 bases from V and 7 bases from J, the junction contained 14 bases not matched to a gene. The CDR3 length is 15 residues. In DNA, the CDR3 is TGCGCCAGCAGCCTAGGACTCACCAACGGGGGGGAGCAGTACTTC. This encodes CASSLGLTNGGEQYF.

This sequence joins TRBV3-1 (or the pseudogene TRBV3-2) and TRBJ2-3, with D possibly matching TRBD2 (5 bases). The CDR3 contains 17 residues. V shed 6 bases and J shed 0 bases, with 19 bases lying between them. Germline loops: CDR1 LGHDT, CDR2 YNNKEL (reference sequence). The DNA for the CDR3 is TGTGCCAGCAGTCACCGGCGGGCCATTAATAGCACAGATACGCAGTATTTT. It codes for CASSHRRAINSTDTQYF.

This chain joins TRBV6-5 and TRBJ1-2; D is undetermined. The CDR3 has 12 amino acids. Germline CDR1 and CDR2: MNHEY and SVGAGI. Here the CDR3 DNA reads TGTGCAAGTTCCGGGAGCAGCTATGGCTACACCTTC. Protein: CASSGSSYGYTF.

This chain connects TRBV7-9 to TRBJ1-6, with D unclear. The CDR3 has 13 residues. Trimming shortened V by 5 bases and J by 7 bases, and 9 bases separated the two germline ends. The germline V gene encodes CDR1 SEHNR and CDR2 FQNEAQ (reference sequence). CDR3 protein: CASSTTFNSPLHF. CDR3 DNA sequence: TGTGCCAGCAGCACCACTTTCAATTCACCCCTCCACTTT.

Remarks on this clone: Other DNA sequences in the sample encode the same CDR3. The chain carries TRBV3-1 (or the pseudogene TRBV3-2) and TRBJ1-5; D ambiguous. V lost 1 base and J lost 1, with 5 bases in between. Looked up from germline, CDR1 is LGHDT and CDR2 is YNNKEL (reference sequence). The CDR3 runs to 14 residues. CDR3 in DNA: TGTGCCAGCAGCCAAGGGCAGAGCAATCAGCCCCAGCATTTT. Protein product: CASSQGQSNQPQHF.